A single sample gave rise to the 10 T cell receptor beta chains below, sequenced in a study of identifying expanded T cells in peripheral blood. Profiling relied on immunoSEQ multiplex PCR, and the TCRdb table lists in-frame clones only, not all of them. The sample holds about 82,000 clones, about 90% seen once. Sequenced: blood. Receptors originate from a person aged 18 to 75 in good health.

This sequence joins TRBV30 and TRBJ1-5; D unclear. With 4 bases removed from V and 2 bases from J, the gap between germline ends came to 9 bases. Germline V gene sequence: CDR1 GTSNPN, CDR2 SVGIG (reference sequence). The CDR3 is 13 residues long. The CDR3, as DNA: TGTGCCTGGACATATGGTGGCAATCAGCCCCAGCATTTT. Its translation is CAWTYGGNQPQHF.

The chain is built from TRBV18 and TRBJ2-2; TRBD2 aligns across 11 bases. V lost 6 bases, J lost 4 bases, and 7 bases stayed unmatched. CDR1 is KGHSH, CDR2 LQKENI, per germline. The CDR3 totals 16 residues. The CDR3 sequence: CASSKLAGGSTGELFF. Here the CDR3 DNA reads TGTGCCAGCTCGAAGCTAGCGGGAGGATCCACCGGGGAGCTGTTTTTT.

V and J are TRBV4-2 and TRBJ1-2; D unresolved. The length of the CDR3 is 13 residues. Germline CDR1 LGHNA, CDR2 YNFKEQ. V gave up 6 bases and J gave up 0 bases, with 8 bases separating them. The CDR3 sequence is CASSPQTNYGYTF. CDR3 DNA: TGTGCCAGCAGTCCCCAGACTAACTATGGCTACACCTTC.

The chain is built from TRBV2 and TRBJ1-5, with 7 positions matching TRBD1. This CDR3 contains 16 residues. J was trimmed by 2 bases and V by 0 bases; bases with no gene match: 4. Germline V gene data show CDR1 as SNHLY and CDR2 as FYNNEI. CDR3 in amino acids: CASSEAPGQGNQPQHF. CDR3 nucleotides: TGTGCCAGCAGTGAAGCACCCGGACAGGGCAATCAGCCCCAGCATTTT.

The chain recombines TRBV11-1 with TRBJ2-3; 7 positions agree with TRBD2. The CDR3 spans 13 residues. Unmatched junction bases numbered 7, after V lost 11 bases and J lost 2 bases. Germline-derived CDR1 and CDR2 are SGHAT and FQDESV (reference sequence). CDR3 sequence (DNA): TGTGCCGTTGGGGAGGGGAACACAGATACGCAGTATTTT. Translated, it gives CAVGEGNTDTQYF.

V usage is TRBV5-4 and J usage is TRBJ2-5; D unclear. CDR3 length: 12 residues. V was cut by 4 bases and J by 5 bases, with 9 bases left in between. Germline CDR1 and CDR2: SGHNT and YYREEE (reference sequence). The CDR3 sequence is CASSGGEETQYF. CDR3 in DNA: TGTGCCAGCAGCGGCGGAGAGGAGACCCAGTACTTC.

The chain links TRBV7-9 to TRBJ1-1; D remains unclear. Germline loops: CDR1 SEHNR, CDR2 FQNEAQ (reference sequence). The CDR3 is 13 amino acids. The V end was cut by 3 bases, the J end by 2 bases, with 7 bases between. The CDR3 DNA reads as TGTGCCAGCAGCTTTTTAGCAAACACTGAAGCTTTCTTT. This gives the protein CASSFLANTEAFF.

V gene TRBV6-1 combines with J gene TRBJ2-7; 11 nucleotides agree with TRBD2. CDR1 MNHNS and CDR2 SASEGT come from the germline V gene. The V segment lost 6 bases and the J segment 6 bases; nucleotides outside the gene matches: 10. The CDR3 is 15 residues long. As DNA, the CDR3 is TGTGCCAGCAGCGACTTACTAGCGGGAGTGGGCGAGCAGTACTTC. Translation: CASSDLLAGVGEQYF.

The chain uses TRBV5-4 and TRBJ1-2; 10 bases align to TRBD1. Germline CDR1 reads SGHNT; CDR2 reads YYREEE (reference sequence). This CDR3 has 15 residues. J lost 4 bases, V lost 5 bases, and 8 bases had no gene match. CDR3 bases: TGTGCCAGCAGTTGGACAGGGGGAGTAGGCTATGGCTACACCTTC. Its translation is CASSWTGGVGYGYTF.

The DNA of the CDR3 is TGTGCCAGCAGTTCAGGCGGACCCTATGGCTACACCTTC. This encodes CASSSGGPYGYTF. The gene calls are TRBV27 and TRBJ1-2; D remains ambiguous. V lost 4 bases and J lost 4, with 10 bases in between. The germline gives CDR1 MNHEY, CDR2 SMNVEV (reference sequence). The CDR3 length is 13 residues.